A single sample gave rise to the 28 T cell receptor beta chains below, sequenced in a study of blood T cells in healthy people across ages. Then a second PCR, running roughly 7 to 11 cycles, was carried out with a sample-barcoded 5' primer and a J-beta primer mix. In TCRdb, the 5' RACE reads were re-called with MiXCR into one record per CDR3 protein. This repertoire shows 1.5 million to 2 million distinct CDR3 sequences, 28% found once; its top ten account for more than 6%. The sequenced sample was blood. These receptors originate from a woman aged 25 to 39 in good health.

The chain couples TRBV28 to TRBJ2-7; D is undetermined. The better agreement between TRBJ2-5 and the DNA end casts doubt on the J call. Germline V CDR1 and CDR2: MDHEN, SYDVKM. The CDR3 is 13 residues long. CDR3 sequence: CASSLGVGRTQYF. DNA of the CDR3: TGTGCCAGCAGTTTAGGAGTCGGGCGGACCCAGTACTTC.

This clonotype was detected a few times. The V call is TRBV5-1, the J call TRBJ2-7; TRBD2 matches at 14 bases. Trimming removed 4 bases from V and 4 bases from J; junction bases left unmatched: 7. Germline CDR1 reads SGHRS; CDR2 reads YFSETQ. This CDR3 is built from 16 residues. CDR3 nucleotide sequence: TGCGCCAGCAGCCAAGGACTAGCGGGGGGAATGTACGAGCAGTACTTC. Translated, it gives CASSQGLAGGMYEQYF.

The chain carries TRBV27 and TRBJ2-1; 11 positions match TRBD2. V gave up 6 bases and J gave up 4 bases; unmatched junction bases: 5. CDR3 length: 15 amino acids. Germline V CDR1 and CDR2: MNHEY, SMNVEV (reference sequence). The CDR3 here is CASRRLAGPYNEQFF. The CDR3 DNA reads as TGTGCCAGCAGACGACTAGCGGGACCTTACAATGAGCAGTTCTTC.

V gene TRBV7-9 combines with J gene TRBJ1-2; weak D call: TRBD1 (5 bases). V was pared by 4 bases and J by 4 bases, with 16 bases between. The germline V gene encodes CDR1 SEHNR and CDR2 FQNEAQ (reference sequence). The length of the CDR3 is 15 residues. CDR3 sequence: CASSSGLNNLYGYTF. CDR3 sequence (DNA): TGTGCCAGCAGCTCGGGACTGAATAATCTCTATGGCTACACCTTC. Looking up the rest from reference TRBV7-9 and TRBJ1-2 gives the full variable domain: DTGVSQNPRHKITKRGQNVTFRCDPISEHNRLYWYRQTLGQGPEFLTYFQNEAQLEKSRLLSDRFSAERPKGSFSTLEIQRTEQGDSAMYLCASSSGLNNLYGYTFGSGTRLTVV.

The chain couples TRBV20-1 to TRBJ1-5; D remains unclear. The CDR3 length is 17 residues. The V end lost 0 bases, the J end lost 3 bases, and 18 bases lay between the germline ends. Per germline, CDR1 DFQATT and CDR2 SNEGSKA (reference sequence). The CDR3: CSARDPVDGGYNQPQHF. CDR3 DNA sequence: TGCAGTGCTAGAGACCCGGTTGATGGAGGATACAATCAGCCCCAGCATTTT.

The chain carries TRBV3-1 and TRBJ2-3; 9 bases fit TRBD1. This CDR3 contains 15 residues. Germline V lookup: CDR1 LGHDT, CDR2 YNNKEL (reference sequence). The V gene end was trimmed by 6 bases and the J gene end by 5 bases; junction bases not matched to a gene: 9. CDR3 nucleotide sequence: TGTGCCAGCAGTTTGACAGGGGGTACGCGAGATACGCAGTATTTT. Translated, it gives CASSLTGGTRDTQYF.

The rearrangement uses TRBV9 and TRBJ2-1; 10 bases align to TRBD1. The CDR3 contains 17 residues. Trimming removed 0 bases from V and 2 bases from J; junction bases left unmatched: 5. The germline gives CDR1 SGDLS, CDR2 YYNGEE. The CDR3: CASSVAQGTGAYNEQFF. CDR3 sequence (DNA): TGTGCCAGCAGCGTAGCTCAAGGGACAGGGGCCTACAATGAGCAGTTCTTC.

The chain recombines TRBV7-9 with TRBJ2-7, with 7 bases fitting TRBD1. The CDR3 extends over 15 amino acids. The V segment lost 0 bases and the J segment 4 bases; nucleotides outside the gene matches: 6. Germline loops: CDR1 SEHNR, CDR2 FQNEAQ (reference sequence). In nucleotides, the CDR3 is TGTGCCAGCAGCTTAGCACAGGGGATCAATTACGAGCAGTACTTC. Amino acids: CASSLAQGINYEQYF.

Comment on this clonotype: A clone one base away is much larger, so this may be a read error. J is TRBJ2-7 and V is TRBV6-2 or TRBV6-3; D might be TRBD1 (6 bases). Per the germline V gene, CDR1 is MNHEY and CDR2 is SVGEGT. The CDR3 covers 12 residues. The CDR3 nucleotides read TGTACCAGCAGTACAGGGTTCTACGAGCAGTACTTC. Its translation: CTSSTGFYEQYF.

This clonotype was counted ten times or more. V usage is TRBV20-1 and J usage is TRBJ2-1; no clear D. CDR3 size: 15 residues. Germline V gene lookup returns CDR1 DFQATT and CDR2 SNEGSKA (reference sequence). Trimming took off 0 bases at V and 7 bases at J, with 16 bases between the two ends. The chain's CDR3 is CSARDRNGPQNEQFF. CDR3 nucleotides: TGCAGTGCTAGAGATAGAAATGGACCGCAAAATGAGCAGTTCTTC.

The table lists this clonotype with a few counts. The CDR3 bases are TGTGCCAGCAGCCTTTCTGGACAGGGGAACCATGGCTACACCTTC. Its translation is CASSLSGQGNHGYTF. The V call is TRBV6-6, the J call TRBJ1-2, with 9 bases that match TRBD1. The germline gives CDR1 MNHNY, CDR2 SVGAGI (reference sequence). The CDR3 has 15 residues. With V trimmed by 6 bases and J by 6 bases, 11 bases remained unmatched.

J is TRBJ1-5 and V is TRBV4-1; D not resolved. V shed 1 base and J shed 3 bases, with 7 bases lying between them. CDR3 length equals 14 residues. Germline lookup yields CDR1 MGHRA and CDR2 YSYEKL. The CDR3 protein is CASSQGPFNQPQHF. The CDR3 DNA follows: TGCGCCAGCAGCCAAGGGCCTTTCAATCAGCCCCAGCATTTT.

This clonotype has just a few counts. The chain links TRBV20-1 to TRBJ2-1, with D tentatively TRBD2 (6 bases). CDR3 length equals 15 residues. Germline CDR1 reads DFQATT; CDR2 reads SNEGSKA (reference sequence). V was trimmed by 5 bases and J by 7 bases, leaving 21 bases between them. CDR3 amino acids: CSARRPGSRTNEQFF. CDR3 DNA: TGCAGTGCTCGACGCCCCGGGAGTCGGACAAATGAGCAGTTCTTC.

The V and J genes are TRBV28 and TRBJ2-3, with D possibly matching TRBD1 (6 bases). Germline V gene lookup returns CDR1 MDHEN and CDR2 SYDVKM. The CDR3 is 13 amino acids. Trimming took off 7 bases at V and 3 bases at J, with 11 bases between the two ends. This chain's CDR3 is CASKQGKTDTQYF. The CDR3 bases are TGTGCCAGCAAGCAGGGGAAGACAGATACGCAGTATTTT. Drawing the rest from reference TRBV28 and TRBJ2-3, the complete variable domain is DVKVTQSSRYLVKRTGEKVFLECVQDMDHENMFWYRQDPGLGLRLIYFSYDVKMKEKGDIPEGYSVSREKKERFSLILESASTNQTSMYLCASKQGKTDTQYFGPGTRLTVL.

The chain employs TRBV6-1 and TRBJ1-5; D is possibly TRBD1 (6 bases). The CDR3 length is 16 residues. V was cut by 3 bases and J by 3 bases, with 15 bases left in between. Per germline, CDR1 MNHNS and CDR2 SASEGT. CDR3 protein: CASSDWSGDPNQPQHF. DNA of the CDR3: TGTGCCAGCAGTGACTGGTCAGGGGACCCCAATCAGCCCCAGCATTTT.

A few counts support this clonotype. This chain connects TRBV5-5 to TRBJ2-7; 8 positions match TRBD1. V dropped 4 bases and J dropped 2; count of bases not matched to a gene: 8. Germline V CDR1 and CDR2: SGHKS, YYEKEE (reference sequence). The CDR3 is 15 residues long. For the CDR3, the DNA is TGTGCCAGCAGCGCGACAGGGGTACTAACCTACGAGCAGTACTTC. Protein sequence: CASSATGVLTYEQYF.

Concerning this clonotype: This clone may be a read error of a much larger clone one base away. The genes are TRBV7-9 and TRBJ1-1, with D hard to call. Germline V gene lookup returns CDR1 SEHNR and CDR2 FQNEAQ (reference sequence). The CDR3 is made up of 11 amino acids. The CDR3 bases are TGTTCCAGCAGCTTAGCGCGTGAAGCTTTCTTT. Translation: CSSSLAREAFF.

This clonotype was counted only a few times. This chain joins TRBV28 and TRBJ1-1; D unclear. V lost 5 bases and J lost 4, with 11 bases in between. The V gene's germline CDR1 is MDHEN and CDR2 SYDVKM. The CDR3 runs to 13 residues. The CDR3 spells CASSPMVGTEAFF. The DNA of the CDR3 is TGTGCCAGCAGTCCTATGGTGGGCACTGAAGCTTTCTTT.

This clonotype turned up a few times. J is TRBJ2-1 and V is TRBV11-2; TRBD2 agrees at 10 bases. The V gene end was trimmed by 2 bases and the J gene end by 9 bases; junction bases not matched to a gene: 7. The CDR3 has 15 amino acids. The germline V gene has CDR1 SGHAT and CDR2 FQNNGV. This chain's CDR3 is CASSLTSGKVTEQFF. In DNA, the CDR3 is TGTGCCAGCAGCTTAACTAGCGGGAAGGTCACTGAGCAGTTCTTC.

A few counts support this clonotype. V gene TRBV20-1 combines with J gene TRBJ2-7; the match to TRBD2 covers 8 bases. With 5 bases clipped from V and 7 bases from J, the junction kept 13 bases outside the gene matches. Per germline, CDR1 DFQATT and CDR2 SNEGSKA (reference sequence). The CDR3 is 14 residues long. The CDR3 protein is CSAVDRGGPGEQYF. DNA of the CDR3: TGCAGTGCTGTCGACCGGGGGGGCCCGGGGGAGCAGTACTTC.

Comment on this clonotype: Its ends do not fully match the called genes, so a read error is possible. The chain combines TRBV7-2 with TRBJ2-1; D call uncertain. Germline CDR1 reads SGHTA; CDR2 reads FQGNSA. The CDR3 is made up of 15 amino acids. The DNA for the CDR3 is TGTGCCAGCAGCGAATGGACGGTCTCCCACAATGAGCAGTTCTTC. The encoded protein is CASSEWTVSHNEQFF.

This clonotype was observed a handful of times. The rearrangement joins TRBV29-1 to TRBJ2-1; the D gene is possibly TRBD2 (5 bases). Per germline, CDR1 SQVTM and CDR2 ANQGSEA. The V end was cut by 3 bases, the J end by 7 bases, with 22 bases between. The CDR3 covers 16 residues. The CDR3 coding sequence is TGCAGCGTTGACCTTTCTCTAAGGACTGCTGGTAATGAGCAGTTCTTC. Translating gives CSVDLSLRTAGNEQFF.

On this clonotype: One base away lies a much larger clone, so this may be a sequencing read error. The CDR3 loop is CASRHTPGQSNSPLHF. CDR3 coding DNA: TGCGCCAGCCGTCATACACCGGGACAGAGTAATTCACCCCTCCACTTT. The gene calls are TRBV5-1 and TRBJ1-6, with 7 bases that match TRBD1. The V segment lost 7 bases and the J segment 6 bases; nucleotides outside the gene matches: 13. The CDR3 length is 16 residues. CDR1 and CDR2 from the germline V gene are SGHRS and YFSETQ.

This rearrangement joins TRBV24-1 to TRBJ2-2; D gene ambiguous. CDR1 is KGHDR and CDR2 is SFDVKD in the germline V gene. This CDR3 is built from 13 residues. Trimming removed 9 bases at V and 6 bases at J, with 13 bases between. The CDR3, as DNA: TGTGCCACCGGCCCCATACATTCCGGGGAGCTGTTTTTT. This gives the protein CATGPIHSGELFF.

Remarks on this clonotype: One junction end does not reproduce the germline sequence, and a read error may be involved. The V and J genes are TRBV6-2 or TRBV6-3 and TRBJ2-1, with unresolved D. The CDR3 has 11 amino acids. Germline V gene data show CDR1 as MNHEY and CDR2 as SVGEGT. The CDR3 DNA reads TGTACCAGCAGTCCCAGAACTGAGCAGTTCTTC. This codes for CTSSPRTEQFF.

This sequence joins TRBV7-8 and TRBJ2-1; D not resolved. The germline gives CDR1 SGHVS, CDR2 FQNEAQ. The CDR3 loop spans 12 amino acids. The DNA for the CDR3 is TGTGCGGCGGCCTTCTCCTACAATGAGCAGTTCTTC. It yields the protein CAAAFSYNEQFF.

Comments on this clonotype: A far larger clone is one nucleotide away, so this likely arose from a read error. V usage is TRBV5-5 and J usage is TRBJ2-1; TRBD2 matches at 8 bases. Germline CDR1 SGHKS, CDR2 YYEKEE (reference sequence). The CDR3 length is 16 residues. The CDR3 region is CASSLVAGSSCNEQFF. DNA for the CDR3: TGTGCCAGCAGCTTGGTAGCGGGGAGCTCCTGCAATGAGCAGTTCTTC.

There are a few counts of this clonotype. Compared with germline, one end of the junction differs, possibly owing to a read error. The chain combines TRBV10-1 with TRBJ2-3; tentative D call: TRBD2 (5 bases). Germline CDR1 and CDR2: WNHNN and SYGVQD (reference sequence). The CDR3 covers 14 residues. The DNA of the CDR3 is TGCGCCAGCAGGGAGTCGAGCGCGGGAGATACGCAGTATTTT. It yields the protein CASRESSAGDTQYF.